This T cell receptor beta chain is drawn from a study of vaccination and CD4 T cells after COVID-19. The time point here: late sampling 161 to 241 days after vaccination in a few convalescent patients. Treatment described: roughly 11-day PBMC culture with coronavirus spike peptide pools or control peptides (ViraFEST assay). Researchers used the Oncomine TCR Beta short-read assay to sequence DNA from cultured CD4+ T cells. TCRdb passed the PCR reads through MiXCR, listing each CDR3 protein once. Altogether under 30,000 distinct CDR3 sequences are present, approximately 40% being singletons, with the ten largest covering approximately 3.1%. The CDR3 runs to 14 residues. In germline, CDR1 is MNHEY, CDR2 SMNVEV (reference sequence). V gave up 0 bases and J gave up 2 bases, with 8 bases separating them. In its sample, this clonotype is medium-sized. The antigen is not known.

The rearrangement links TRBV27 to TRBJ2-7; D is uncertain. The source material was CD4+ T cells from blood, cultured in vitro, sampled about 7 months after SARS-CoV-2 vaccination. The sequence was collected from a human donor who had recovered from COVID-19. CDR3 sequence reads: CASSLSVYPYEQYF. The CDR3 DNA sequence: TGTGCCAGCAGTTTATCAGTCTACCCCTACGAGCAGTACTTC.